The source of this T cell receptor beta chain is a study of cytomegalovirus exposure and HLA in healthy donors. Overall study results and limits: Links to common viral pathogens appeared, in a later analysis, for several of the most significant clusters. Cytomegalovirus status was reportedly diagnosed by the classifier with high sensitivity and specificity. Whilst most TCR sequences proved rare, a subset of public TCRs occurred across many donors.

It was with 60 Vbeta and 13 Jbeta primers that the PCR ran. Using immunoSEQ multiplex PCR, the repertoire was profiled, and TCRdb retains in-frame clones only, with some absent. The table has 250,000 or so clones, about 80% seen once. This CDR3 comprises 14 residues. V was pared by 5 bases and J by 7 bases, with 17 bases between. Germline lookup yields CDR1 LNHDA and CDR2 SQIVND (reference sequence). A word on this clone: Its target is not known.

Donors likely had unrecorded immune exposures despite being nominally healthy when sampled. The V gene is TRBV19, the J gene TRBJ1-2, with a possible D match to TRBD1 (5 bases). Sample: PBMCs. This clonotype originated in a woman aged 55 to 70 in good health and CMV-seropositive. The CDR3 coding sequence is TGTGCCAGTAGTCTTCTCCTTGGGGGAGGTGGCTACACCTTC. Protein product: CASSLLLGGGGYTF. Together with reference TRBV19 and TRBJ1-2, the CDR3 gives the full variable domain: DGGITQSPKYLFRKEGQNVTLSCEQNLNHDAMYWYRQDPGQGLRLIYYSQIVNDFQKGDIAEGYSVSREKKESFPLTVTSAQKNPTAFYLCASSLLLGGGGYTFGSGTRLTVV.